One sample yielded the 18 T cell receptor beta chains listed below, sequenced in a study of identical twins. Via MiXCR, TCRdb re-called the 5' RACE reads, giving one row per CDR3 protein. The sample has 640,000 or so distinct CDR3 sequences, roughly 6.2% seen once; the top ten hold roughly 2%. Sequencing used naive T cells sorted from blood. The receptors were gathered from a man aged 18 to 35 in good health.

V and J are TRBV7-9 and TRBJ2-7, with 10 bases aligning to TRBD2. This CDR3 is 14 amino acids long. The V gene's germline CDR1 is SEHNR and CDR2 FQNEAQ (reference sequence). Losses at the gene ends were 7 bases for V and 6 bases for J; bases not matched to a gene: 9. In DNA form, the CDR3 reads TGTGCCAGCACAAAGGCGTCTAGCGGGGGCGAGCAGTACTTC. This codes for CASTKASSGGEQYF. Full variable domain (remainder filled in from reference TRBV7-9 and TRBJ2-7): DTGVSQNPRHKITKRGQNVTFRCDPISEHNRLYWYRQTLGQGPEFLTYFQNEAQLEKSRLLSDRFSAERPKGSFSTLEIQRTEQGDSAMYLCASTKASSGGEQYFGPGTRLTVT.

This clonotype was seen at least ten times. The CDR3 spells CSGGDRNTEAFF. The CDR3 region has the DNA TGCAGCGGGGGGGACAGGAACACTGAAGCTTTCTTT. The chain links TRBV29-1 to TRBJ1-1; 7 bases match TRBD1. Germline V gene sequence: CDR1 SQVTM, CDR2 ANQGSEA. V was pared by 7 bases and J by 1 base, with 3 bases of the junction left unmatched. This CDR3 is built from 12 residues.

In this sample, this clonotype turned up many times. The rearrangement joins TRBV10-3 to TRBJ1-1; weak D call: TRBD1 (5 bases). CDR1 ENHRY and CDR2 SYGVKD come from the germline V gene. The CDR3 contains 13 residues. V was clipped by 3 bases and J by 5 bases, with 10 bases between them. CDR3 nucleotide sequence: TGTGCCATCAGTGACGAGGGGTGGACTGAAGCTTTCTTT. Translation gives CAISDEGWTEAFF.

This clonotype was picked up many times. The chain recombines TRBV29-1 with TRBJ1-4, with a tentative D call TRBD1 (6 bases). Trimming stripped 6 bases from V and 6 bases from J, with 14 bases between. Germline values: CDR1 SQVTM, CDR2 ANQGSEA. The CDR3 extends over 13 amino acids. Here the CDR3 DNA reads TGCAGCGTGAGGGGCAGGGGAGATGAAAAACTGTTTTTT. This codes for CSVRGRGDEKLFF.

This clonotype was detected a few times. This chain joins TRBV4-2 and TRBJ2-4; perhaps TRBD2 as D (6 bases). CDR3 size: 14 residues. Germline V gives CDR1 LGHNA, CDR2 YNFKEQ. V lost 0 bases and J 8 bases, leaving 11 bases between the germline ends. CDR3 protein: CASSQELTGDIQYF. CDR3 sequence (DNA): TGTGCCAGCAGCCAAGAACTTACGGGGGACATTCAGTACTTC.

At least ten counts were recorded for this clonotype. The genes are TRBV15 and TRBJ2-2; 15 positions agree with TRBD2. The length of the CDR3 is 17 residues. Germline CDR1 LNHNV, CDR2 YYDKDF (reference sequence). The V segment lost 0 bases and the J segment 8 bases; nucleotides outside the gene matches: 4. The CDR3 sequence is CATSRDYGTSGRGELFF. The CDR3 DNA sequence: TGTGCCACCAGCAGAGATTACGGGACTAGCGGGAGGGGGGAGCTGTTTTTT.

This clonotype occurred many times. The V and J genes are TRBV5-1 and TRBJ2-1, with D possibly TRBD2 on 7 matching bases. The germline CDR1 and CDR2 sequences are SGHRS and YFSETQ. Trimming took 4 bases from V and 10 from J, leaving 18 bases between them. This CDR3 is built from 14 residues. DNA of the CDR3: TGCGCCAGCAGCCTGGGGGGGACAACAGGAGAGCAGTTCTTC. Protein: CASSLGGTTGEQFF.

This clonotype was detected ten times or more. The rearrangement uses TRBV5-1 and TRBJ2-1; D is possibly TRBD2 (6 bases). Trimming stripped 4 bases from V and 5 bases from J, with 16 bases between. This CDR3 comprises 15 residues. From germline, CDR1 is SGHRS and CDR2 YFSETQ. This CDR3 is CASSRVGEVNNEQFF. CDR3 nucleotides: TGCGCCAGCAGCCGGGTGGGGGAGGTCAACAATGAGCAGTTCTTC.

This clonotype showed up just a few times. This sequence joins TRBV20-1 and TRBJ2-5, with a weak D call TRBD1 (5 bases). The V and J ends lost 7 bases and 7 bases respectively, with 16 bases between them. Germline values: CDR1 DFQATT, CDR2 SNEGSKA (reference sequence). The CDR3 runs to 12 residues. CDR3 coding DNA: TGCAGTGGAAGGGGCGACTGGGGGACCCAGTACTTC. Protein product: CSGRGDWGTQYF.

The CDR3 DNA is TGCAGCGGGAGCGGGAGGCTCACAGATACGCAGTATTTT. Its protein product is CSGSGRLTDTQYF. The chain combines TRBV29-1 with TRBJ2-3, with 9 bases lining up with TRBD2. Germline CDR1 SQVTM, CDR2 ANQGSEA. The CDR3 is made up of 13 amino acids. J lost 2 bases, V lost 7 bases, and 4 bases had no gene match.

Only a few counts were recorded for this clonotype. The chain joins TRBV15 to TRBJ1-2; D ambiguous. The CDR3 totals 14 residues. The germline V gene has CDR1 LNHNV and CDR2 YYDKDF (reference sequence). V dropped 1 base and J dropped 6 bases, with 12 bases sitting between them. CDR3 sequence (DNA): TGTGCCACCAGCAGAGTCGAGAGGTATAATGGCTACACCTTC. This codes for CATSRVERYNGYTF. The complete variable domain, with remaining parts taken from reference TRBV15 and TRBJ1-2, reads DAMVIQNPRYQVTQFGKPVTLSCSQTLNHNVMYWYQQKSSQAPKLLFHYYDKDFNNEADTPDNFQSRRPNTSFCFLDIRSPGLGDTAMYLCATSRVERYNGYTFGSGTRLTVV.

This clonotype was detected many times. The rearrangement joins TRBV20-1 to TRBJ2-5, with 8 bases that match TRBD1. V shed 0 bases and J 5 bases; nucleotides not matched to a gene: 8. Germline V gene lookup returns CDR1 DFQATT and CDR2 SNEGSKA (reference sequence). The CDR3 loop spans 15 amino acids. The CDR3 DNA sequence: TGCAGTGCTAGAGAGAACAGGGGGTCCGTGGAGACCCAGTACTTC. Encoded protein: CSARENRGSVETQYF.

This clonotype came up a few times. The rearrangement joins TRBV29-1 to TRBJ1-1; 11 nucleotides line up with TRBD1. Germline V gene lookup returns CDR1 SQVTM and CDR2 ANQGSEA. The V gene end was trimmed by 6 bases and the J gene end by 6 bases; junction bases not matched to a gene: 6. The CDR3 has 13 amino acids. In DNA form, the CDR3 reads TGCAGCGTCGCAGGACAGGGGGCTCCTGAAGCTTTCTTT. This gives the protein CSVAGQGAPEAFF.

This clonotype was detected only a few times. The chain is built from TRBV29-1 and TRBJ2-7; D perhaps matches TRBD1 (6 bases). The CDR3 contains 16 residues. Trimming left V 6 bases short and J 6 bases short, with 27 bases between. Germline V gene sequence: CDR1 SQVTM, CDR2 ANQGSEA. As DNA, the CDR3 is TGCAGCGTCTCACCTCTAGGACAGCGAGAAAACGGCGAGCAGTACTTC. Encoded protein: CSVSPLGQRENGEQYF.

In its sample, this clonotype was seen many times. The genes are TRBV20-1 and TRBJ1-2; TRBD1 is a possible D gene (6 bases). V dropped 7 bases and J dropped 4 bases, with 16 bases sitting between them. CDR3 length: 13 amino acids. Germline V gives CDR1 DFQATT, CDR2 SNEGSKA (reference sequence). The CDR3, as DNA: TGCAGTGGGGTTGGGGGGCGCAGCTATGGCTACACCTTC. The encoded protein is CSGVGGRSYGYTF.

The CDR3 DNA follows: TGTGCCAGCAGCGGACTAGCGGGAGGGTCCTACGAGCAGTACTTC. Translation: CASSGLAGGSYEQYF. The chain links TRBV12-3 or TRBV12-4 to TRBJ2-7; 15 bases agree with TRBD2. This CDR3 region has 15 residues. Trimming took 6 bases from V and 1 from J; bases not matched to a gene: 1.

Many counts were recorded for this clonotype. The chain combines TRBV3-1 with TRBJ2-1; no clear D gene. The CDR3 is 15 residues long. Germline CDR1 reads LGHDT; CDR2 reads YNNKEL (reference sequence). The V end was cut by 0 bases, the J end by 5 bases, with 11 bases between. This chain's CDR3 is CASSQEFGSDNEQFF. For the CDR3, the DNA is TGTGCCAGCAGCCAAGAATTTGGGTCCGACAATGAGCAGTTCTTC.

This chain joins TRBV11-2 and TRBJ2-5; 10 nucleotides align to TRBD1. CDR3 length: 14 residues. The V and J ends lost 8 bases and 5 bases, in that order; junction bases with no gene match: 8. Germline CDR1 SGHAT, CDR2 FQNNGV. In nucleotides, the CDR3 is TGTGCCAGCGGACGACAGGGGGCATGGGAGACCCAGTACTTC. Amino acid sequence: CASGRQGAWETQYF.